The clone carrying this T cell receptor (beta chain) occurred a few times. This sample is drawn from a study of patients and donors after allogeneic stem cell transplantation. Each CDR3 protein gets one entry after TCRdb re-called the RT-PCR reads with MiXCR. This sample carries 800,000 to 1,000,000 distinct CDR3 sequences, roughly 18% of them seen once, and the ten largest clones take around 5.5%. This receptor was identified in a human donor who was either an allogeneic HSCT recipient or a stem cell or donor lymphocyte infusion donor (not recorded which). It is not recorded whose cells these are; they may come from a transplant donor. The sample was blood, either unsorted or a sorted T cell fraction (not recorded which).

CDR3 amino acids: CASSPLKKGLSYEQYF. In DNA form, the CDR3 reads TGTGCCAGCAGCCCCCTGAAAAAGGGTTTATCGTACGAGCAGTACTTC. This chain joins TRBV14 and TRBJ2-7; D is unresolved. V dropped 4 bases and J dropped 4 bases, with 20 bases sitting between them. CDR1 and CDR2 from the germline V gene are SGHDN and FVKESK. The CDR3 runs 16 residues. Full variable domain (rest looked up from reference TRBV14 and TRBJ2-7): EAGVTQFPSHSVIEKGQTVTLRCDPISGHDNLYWYRRVMGKEIKFLLHFVKESKQDESGMPNNRFLAERTGGTYSTLKVQPAELEDSGVYFCASSPLKKGLSYEQYFGPGTRLTVT.